This TCR beta chain was identified during a study of cytomegalovirus exposure and HLA in healthy donors. There are 14 residues in the CDR3. Looked up from germline, CDR1 is SEHNR and CDR2 is FQNEAQ (reference sequence). The PCR employed 60 Vbeta primers together with 13 Jbeta primers. Assay used: immunoSEQ multiplex PCR; TCRdb lists only in-frame clones, some missing. The sample lists 150,000 to 200,000 clones, 85% occurring once. For this clone: The junction departs from germline at one end; a sequencing error may be responsible.

Input material: PBMCs. The clonotype was recovered from a woman in her 50s in good health and CMV-seronegative. The rearrangement uses TRBV7-9 and TRBJ1-1; a weak D match, TRBD1 (5 bases). The CDR3, as DNA: TGTTCCAGCAGCCCTGACAGAACGGTCCCTGAAGCTTTCTTT. Encoded protein: CSSSPDRTVPEAFF.